The T cell receptor (beta chain) described here comes from a study of CD8 T cells in Susac syndrome. Findings and limits, study-wide: It was acknowledged in the study that its TCR sequencing and HLA analysis involved a relatively small number of individuals.

The multiple sclerosis controls, all treatment-naive patients, had relapsing-remitting disease that was stable or active. Negative magnetic isolation gave CD8+ and CD4+ cells; FACS enriched CD8+ TEMRA. On this clonotype: Its antigen is undetermined.

cDNA came from 0.5 to 1 ug RNA primed by random hexamers. In TCRdb, the immunoSEQ multiplex PCR reads were re-called with MiXCR into one record per CDR3 protein. The sample lists hundreds of thousands of distinct CDR3 sequences, just under 95% occurring once. This CDR3 region has 13 residues. V lost 5 bases, J lost 6 bases, and 5 bases stayed unmatched. Germline loops: CDR1 GTSNPN, CDR2 SVGIG (reference sequence). The sample comprised CD4+ T cells from PBMCs. The receptor comes from a human donor with multiple sclerosis. The chain combines TRBV30 with TRBJ1-5; the match to TRBD1 covers 9 bases. CDR3: CAWGQGKGQPQHF. The DNA of the CDR3 is TGTGCCTGGGGACAGGGGAAGGGTCAGCCCCAGCATTTT.